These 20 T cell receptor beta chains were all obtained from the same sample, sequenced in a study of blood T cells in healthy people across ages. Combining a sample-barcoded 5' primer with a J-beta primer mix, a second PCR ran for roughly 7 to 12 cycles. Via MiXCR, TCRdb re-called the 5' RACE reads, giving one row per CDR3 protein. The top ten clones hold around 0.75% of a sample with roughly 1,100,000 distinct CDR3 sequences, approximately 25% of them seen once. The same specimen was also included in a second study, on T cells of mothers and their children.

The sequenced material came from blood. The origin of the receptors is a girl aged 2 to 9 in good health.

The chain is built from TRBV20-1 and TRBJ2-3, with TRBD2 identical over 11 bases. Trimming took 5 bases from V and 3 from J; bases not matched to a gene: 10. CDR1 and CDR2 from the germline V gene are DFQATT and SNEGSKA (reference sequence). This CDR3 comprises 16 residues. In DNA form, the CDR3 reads TGCAGTGCTCTAAGGGGGCTAGCGGGAGGAACAGATACGCAGTATTTT. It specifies CSALRGLAGGTDTQYF.

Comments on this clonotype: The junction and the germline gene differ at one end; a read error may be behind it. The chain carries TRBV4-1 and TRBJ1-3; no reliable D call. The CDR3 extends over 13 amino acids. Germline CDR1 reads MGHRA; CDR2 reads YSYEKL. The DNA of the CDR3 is TGCGCTAGCAGCCAAAAAACTCCAAACACCATATATTTT. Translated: CASSQKTPNTIYF.

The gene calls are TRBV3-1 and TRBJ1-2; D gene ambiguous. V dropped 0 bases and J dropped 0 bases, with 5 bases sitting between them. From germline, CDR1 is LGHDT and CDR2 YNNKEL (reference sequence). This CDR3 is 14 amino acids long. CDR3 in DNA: TGTGCCAGCAGCCAAGATTTGTCTAACTATGGCTACACCTTC. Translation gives CASSQDLSNYGYTF.

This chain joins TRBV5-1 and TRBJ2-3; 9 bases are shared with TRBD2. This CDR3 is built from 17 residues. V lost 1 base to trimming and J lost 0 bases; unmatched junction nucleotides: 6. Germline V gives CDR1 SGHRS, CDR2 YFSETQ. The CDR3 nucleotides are TGCGCCAGCAGCTTGCTCCCTAGCGGGGTCAGCACAGATACGCAGTATTTT. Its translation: CASSLLPSGVSTDTQYF.

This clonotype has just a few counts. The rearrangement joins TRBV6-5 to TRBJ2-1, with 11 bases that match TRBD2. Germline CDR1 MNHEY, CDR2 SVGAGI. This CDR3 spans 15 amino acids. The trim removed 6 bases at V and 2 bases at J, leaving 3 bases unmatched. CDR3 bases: TGTGCCAGCAGCCCTAGCGGGGGGACCTACAATGAGCAGTTCTTC. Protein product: CASSPSGGTYNEQFF.

CDR3 DNA: TGTGCCAGCGCCCAGAGTAGCTCCTACAATGAGCAGTTCTTC. It specifies CASAQSSSYNEQFF. The chain employs TRBV7-8 and TRBJ2-1; D unresolved. This CDR3 has 14 residues. Germline lookup yields CDR1 SGHVS and CDR2 FQNEAQ. V was shortened by 8 bases and J by 0 bases, with 11 bases between the two germline ends.

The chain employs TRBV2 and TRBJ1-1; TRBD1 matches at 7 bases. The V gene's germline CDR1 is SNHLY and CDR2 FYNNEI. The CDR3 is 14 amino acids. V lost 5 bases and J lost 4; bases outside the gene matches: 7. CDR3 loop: CASSRTGAFTEAFF. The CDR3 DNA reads TGTGCCAGCAGTCGAACAGGGGCCTTCACTGAAGCTTTCTTT.

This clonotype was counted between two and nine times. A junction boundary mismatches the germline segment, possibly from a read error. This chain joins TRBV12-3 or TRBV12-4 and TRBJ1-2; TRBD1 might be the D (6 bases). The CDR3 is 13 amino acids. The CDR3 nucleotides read TGTGCCAGCAGTTTAGTAACAGGGAATGGCCACACCTTC. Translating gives CASSLVTGNGHTF.

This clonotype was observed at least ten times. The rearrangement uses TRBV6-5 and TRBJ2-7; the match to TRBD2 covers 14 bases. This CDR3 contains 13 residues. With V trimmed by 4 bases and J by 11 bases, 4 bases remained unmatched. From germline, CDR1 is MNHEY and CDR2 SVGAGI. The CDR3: CASSLGLAGVEYF. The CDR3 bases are TGTGCCAGCAGTTTGGGACTAGCGGGAGTTGAGTACTTC.

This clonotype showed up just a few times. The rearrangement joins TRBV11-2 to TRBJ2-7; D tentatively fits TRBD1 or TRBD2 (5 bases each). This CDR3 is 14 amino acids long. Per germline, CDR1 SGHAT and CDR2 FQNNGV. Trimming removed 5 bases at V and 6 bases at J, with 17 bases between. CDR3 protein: CASSLSTAAGEQYF. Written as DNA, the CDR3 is TGTGCCAGCAGCCTTTCGACAGCGGCAGGCGAGCAGTACTTC.

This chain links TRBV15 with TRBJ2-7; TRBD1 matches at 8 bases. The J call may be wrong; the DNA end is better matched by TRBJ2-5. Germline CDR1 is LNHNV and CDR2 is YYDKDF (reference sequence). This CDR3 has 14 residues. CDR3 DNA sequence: TGTGCCACCAGCACCCGGACAGGGAGAGAGACCCAGTACTTC. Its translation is CATSTRTGRETQYF.

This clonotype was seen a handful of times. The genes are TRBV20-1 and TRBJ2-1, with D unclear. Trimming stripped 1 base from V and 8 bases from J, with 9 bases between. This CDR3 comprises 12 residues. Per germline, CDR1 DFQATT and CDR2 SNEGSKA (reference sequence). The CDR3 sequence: CSARVLRDEQFF. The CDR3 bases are TGCAGTGCTAGAGTTCTCCGCGATGAGCAGTTCTTC.

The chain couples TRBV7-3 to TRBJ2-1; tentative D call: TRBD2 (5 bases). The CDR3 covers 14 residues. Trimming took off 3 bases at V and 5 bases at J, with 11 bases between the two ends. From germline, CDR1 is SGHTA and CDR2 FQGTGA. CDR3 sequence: CASSFSGNNNEQFF. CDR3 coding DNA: TGTGCCAGCAGCTTTTCCGGGAATAACAATGAGCAGTTCTTC.

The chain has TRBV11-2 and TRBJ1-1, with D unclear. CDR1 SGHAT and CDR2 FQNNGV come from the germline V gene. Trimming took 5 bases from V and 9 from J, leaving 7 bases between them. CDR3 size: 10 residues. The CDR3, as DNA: TGTGCCAGCAGCAACGTCCAAGCTTTCTTT. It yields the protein CASSNVQAFF.

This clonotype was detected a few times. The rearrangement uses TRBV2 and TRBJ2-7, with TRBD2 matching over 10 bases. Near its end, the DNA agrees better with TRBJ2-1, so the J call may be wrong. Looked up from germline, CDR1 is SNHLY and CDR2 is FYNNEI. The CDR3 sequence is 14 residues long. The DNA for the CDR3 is TGTGCCAGTCAGAGCGGGAGGGCCTACAATGAGCAGTTCTTC. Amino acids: CASQSGRAYNEQFF.

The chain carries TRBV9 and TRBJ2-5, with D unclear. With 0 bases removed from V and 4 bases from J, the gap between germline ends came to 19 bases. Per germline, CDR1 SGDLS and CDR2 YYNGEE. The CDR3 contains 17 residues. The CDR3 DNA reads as TGTGCCAGCAGCGTAGGGACGAGCGAAGGAGTCGGAGAGACCCAGTACTTC. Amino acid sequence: CASSVGTSEGVGETQYF. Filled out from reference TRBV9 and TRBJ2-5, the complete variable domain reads DSGVTQTPKHLITATGQRVTLRCSPRSGDLSVYWYQQSLDQGLQFLIQYYNGEERAKGNILERFSAQQFPDLHSELNLSSLELGDSALYFCASSVGTSEGVGETQYFGPGTRLLVL.

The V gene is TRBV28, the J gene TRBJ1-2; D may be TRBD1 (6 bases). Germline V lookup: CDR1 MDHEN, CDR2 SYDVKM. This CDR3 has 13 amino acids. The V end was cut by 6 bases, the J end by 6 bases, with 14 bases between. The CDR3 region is CASSPNRVHGYTF. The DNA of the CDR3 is TGTGCCAGCAGCCCCAACAGGGTCCATGGCTACACCTTC.

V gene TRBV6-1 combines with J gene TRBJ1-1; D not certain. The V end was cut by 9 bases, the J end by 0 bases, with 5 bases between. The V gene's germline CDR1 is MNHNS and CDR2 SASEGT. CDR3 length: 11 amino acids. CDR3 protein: CASPLNTEAFF. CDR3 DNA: TGTGCCAGTCCGTTGAACACTGAAGCTTTCTTT.

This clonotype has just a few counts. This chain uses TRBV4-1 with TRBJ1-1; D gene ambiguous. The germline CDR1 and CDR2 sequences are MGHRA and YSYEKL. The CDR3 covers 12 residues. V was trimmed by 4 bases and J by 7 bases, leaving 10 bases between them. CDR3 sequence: CASSLIKGEAFF. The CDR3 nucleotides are TGCGCCAGCAGCCTCATTAAAGGTGAAGCTTTCTTT.

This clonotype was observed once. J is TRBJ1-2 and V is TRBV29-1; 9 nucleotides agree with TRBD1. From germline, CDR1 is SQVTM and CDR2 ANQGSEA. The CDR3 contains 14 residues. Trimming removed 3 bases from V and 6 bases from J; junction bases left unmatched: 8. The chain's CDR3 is CSVDLGTGIDGYTF. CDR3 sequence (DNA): TGCAGCGTTGATCTTGGGACAGGGATTGATGGCTACACCTTC.